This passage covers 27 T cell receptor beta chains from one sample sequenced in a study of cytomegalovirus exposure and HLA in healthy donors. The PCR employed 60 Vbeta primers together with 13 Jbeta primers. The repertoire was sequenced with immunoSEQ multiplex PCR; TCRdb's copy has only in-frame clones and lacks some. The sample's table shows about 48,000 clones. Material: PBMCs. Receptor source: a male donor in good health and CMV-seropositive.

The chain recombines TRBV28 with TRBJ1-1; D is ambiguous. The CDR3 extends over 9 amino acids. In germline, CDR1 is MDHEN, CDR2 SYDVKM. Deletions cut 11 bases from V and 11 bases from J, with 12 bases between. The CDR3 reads CAVGQWAFF. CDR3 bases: TGTGCCGTGGGCCAGTGGGCTTTCTTT.

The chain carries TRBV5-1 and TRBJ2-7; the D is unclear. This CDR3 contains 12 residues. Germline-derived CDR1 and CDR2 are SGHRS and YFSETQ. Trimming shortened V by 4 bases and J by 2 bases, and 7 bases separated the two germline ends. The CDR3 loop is CASSMGAYEQYF. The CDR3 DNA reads TGCGCCAGCAGCATGGGCGCCTACGAGCAGTACTTC. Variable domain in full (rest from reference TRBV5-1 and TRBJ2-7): KAGVTQTPRYLIKTRGQQVTLSCSPISGHRSVSWYQQTPGQGLQFLFEYFSETQRNKGNFPGRFSGRQFSNSRSEMNVSTLELGDSALYLCASSMGAYEQYFGPGTRLTVT.

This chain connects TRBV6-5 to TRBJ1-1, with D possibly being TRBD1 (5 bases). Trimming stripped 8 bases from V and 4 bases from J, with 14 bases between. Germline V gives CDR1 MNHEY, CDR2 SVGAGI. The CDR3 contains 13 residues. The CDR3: CASGGARGTEAFF. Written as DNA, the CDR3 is TGTGCCAGCGGAGGGGCGCGGGGCACTGAAGCTTTCTTT.

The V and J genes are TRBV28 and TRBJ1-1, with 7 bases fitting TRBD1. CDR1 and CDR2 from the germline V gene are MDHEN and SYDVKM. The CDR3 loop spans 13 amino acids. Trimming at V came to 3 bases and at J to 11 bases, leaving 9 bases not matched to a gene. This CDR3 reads CASSFERGLKAFF. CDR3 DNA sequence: TGTGCCAGCAGTTTTGAGAGGGGGCTAAAGGCTTTCTTT.

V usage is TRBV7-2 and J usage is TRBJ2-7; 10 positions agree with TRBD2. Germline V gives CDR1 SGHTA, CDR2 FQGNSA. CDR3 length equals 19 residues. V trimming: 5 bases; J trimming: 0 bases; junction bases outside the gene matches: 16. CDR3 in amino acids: CASSPSPGTSAFSSYEQYF. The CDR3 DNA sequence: TGTGCCAGCAGCCCTAGCCCCGGGACTAGCGCCTTCAGCTCCTACGAGCAGTACTTC. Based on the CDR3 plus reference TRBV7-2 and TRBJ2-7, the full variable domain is GAGVSQSPSNKVTEKGKDVELRCDPISGHTALYWYRQSLGQGLEFLIYFQGNSAPDKSGLPSDRFSAERTGGSVSTLTIQRTQQEDSAVYLCASSPSPGTSAFSSYEQYFGPGTRLTVT.

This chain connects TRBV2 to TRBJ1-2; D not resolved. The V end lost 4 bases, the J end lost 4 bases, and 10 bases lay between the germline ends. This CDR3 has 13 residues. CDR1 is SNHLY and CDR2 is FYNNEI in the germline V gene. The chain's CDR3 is CASSGQAAYGYTF. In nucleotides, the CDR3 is TGTGCCAGCAGTGGGCAGGCAGCCTATGGCTACACCTTC. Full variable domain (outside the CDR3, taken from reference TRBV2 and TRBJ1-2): EPEVTQTPSHQVTQMGQEVILRCVPISNHLYFYWYRQILGQKVEFLVSFYNNEISEKSEIFDDQFSVERPDGSNFTLKIRSTKLEDSAMYFCASSGQAAYGYTFGSGTRLTVV.

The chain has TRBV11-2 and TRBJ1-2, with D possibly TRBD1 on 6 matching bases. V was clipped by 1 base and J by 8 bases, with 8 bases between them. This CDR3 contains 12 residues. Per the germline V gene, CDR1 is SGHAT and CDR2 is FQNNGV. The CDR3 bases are TGTGCCAGCAGCTTAGGGACAGAAGGCTACACCTTC. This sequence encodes CASSLGTEGYTF.

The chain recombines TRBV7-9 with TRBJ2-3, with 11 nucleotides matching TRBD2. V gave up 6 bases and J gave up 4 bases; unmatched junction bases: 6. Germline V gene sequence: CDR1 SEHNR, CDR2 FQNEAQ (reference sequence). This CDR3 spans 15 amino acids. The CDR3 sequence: CASRLAGAPADTQYF. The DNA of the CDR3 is TGTGCCAGCAGACTAGCGGGGGCCCCAGCAGATACGCAGTATTTT.

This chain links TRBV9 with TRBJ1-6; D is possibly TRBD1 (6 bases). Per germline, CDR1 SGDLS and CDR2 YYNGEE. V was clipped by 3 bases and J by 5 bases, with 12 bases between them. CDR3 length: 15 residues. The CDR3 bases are TGTGCCAGCAGCGAGCACAGGGTGAATAATTCACCCCTCCACTTT. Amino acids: CASSEHRVNNSPLHF.

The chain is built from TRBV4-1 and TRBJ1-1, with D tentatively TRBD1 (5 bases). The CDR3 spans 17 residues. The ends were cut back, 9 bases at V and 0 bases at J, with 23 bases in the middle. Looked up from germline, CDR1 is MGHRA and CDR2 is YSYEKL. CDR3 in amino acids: CASSDTRTSRVNTEAFF. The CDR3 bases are TGCGCCAGTTCCGACACCCGGACAAGTCGGGTGAACACTGAAGCTTTCTTT.

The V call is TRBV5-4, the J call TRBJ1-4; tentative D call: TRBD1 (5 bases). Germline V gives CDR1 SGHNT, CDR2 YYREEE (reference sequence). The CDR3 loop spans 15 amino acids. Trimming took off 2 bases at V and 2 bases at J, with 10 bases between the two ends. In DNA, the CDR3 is TGTGCCAGCAGCTTTATGGGGGGTACTAATGAAAAACTGTTTTTT. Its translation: CASSFMGGTNEKLFF.

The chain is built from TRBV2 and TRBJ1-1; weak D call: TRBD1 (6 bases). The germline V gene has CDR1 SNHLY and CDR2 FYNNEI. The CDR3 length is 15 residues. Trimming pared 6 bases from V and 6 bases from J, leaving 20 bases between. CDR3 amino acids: CASSHKGVGLAEAFF. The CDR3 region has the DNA TGTGCCAGCAGCCATAAGGGGGTGGGGTTGGCTGAAGCTTTCTTT.

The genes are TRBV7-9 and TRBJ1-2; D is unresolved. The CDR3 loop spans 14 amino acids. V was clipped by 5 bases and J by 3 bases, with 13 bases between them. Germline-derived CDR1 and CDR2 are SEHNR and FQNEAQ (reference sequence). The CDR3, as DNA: TGTGCCAGCAGCAACGCAGGTGTCGACTATGGCTACACCTTC. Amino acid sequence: CASSNAGVDYGYTF. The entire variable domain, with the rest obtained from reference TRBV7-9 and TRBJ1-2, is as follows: DTGVSQNPRHKITKRGQNVTFRCDPISEHNRLYWYRQTLGQGPEFLTYFQNEAQLEKSRLLSDRFSAERPKGSFSTLEIQRTEQGDSAMYLCASSNAGVDYGYTFGSGTRLTVV.

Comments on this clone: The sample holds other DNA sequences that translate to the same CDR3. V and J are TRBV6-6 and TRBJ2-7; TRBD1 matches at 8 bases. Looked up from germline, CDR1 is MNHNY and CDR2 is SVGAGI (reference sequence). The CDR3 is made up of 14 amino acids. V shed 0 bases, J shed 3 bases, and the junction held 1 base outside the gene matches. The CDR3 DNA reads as TGTGCCAGCAGTTACTCGGACAGGGACTACGAGCAGTACTTC. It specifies CASSYSDRDYEQYF.

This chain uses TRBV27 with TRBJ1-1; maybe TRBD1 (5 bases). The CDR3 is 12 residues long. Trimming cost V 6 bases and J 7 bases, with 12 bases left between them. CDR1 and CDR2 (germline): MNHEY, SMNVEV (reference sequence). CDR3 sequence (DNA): TGTGCCAGCAGCCCAGGGTGGGGTGAAGCTTTCTTT. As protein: CASSPGWGEAFF.

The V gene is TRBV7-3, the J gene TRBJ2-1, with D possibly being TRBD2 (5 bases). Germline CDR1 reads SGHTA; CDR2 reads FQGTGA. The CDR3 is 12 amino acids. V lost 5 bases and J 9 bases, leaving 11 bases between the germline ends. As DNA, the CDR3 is TGTGCCAGCAGCACTAGGAGTGGTGAGCAGTTCTTC. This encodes CASSTRSGEQFF.

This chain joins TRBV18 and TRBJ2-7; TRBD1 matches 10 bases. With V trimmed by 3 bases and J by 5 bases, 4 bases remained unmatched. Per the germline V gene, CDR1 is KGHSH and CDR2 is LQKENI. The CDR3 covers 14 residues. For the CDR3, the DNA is TGTGCCAGCTCACCGACAGGGGGCGGCCACGAGCAGTACTTC. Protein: CASSPTGGGHEQYF.

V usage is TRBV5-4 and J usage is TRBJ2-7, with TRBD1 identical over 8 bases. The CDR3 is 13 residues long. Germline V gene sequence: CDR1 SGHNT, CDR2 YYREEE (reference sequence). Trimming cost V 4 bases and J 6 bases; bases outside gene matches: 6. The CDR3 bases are TGTGCCAGCAGCAAGGACAGGGTCGGCGAGCAGTACTTC. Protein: CASSKDRVGEQYF.

CDR3 DNA: TGTGCCAGCAGTCACACCCCCCCCGGGTATAGCGAGCAGTACTTC. It encodes CASSHTPPGYSEQYF. V gene TRBV27 combines with J gene TRBJ2-7, with no clear D. The germline V gene has CDR1 MNHEY and CDR2 SMNVEV (reference sequence). The CDR3 has 15 residues. The V and J ends lost 5 bases and 6 bases respectively, with 20 bases between them.

The CDR3 coding sequence is TGTGCCAGCAGCCTACAGGGAGTTGAGTATAATGAGCAGTTCTTC. Protein product: CASSLQGVEYNEQFF. The chain recombines TRBV7-6 with TRBJ2-1; D possibly corresponds to TRBD1 (6 bases). Trimming removed 5 bases at V and 7 bases at J, with 18 bases between. CDR1 SGHVS and CDR2 FNYEAQ come from the germline V gene. The CDR3 totals 15 residues.

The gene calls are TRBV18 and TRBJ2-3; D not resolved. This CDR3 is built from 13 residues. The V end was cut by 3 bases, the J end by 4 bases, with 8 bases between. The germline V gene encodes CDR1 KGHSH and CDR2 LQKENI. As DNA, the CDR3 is TGTGCCAGCTCACCTATACATCCAGATACGCAGTATTTT. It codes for CASSPIHPDTQYF.

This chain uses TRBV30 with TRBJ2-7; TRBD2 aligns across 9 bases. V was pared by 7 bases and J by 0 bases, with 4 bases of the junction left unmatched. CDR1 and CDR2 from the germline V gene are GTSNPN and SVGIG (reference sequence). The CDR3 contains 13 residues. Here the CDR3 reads CASQRGVSYEQYF. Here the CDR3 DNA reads TGTGCCTCACAGCGGGGGGTCTCCTACGAGCAGTACTTC.

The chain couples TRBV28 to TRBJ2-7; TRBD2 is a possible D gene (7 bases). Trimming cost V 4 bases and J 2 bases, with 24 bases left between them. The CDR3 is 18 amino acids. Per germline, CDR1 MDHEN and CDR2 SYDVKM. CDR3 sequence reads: CASSSRLGGAGTPYEQYF. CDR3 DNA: TGTGCCAGCAGTTCAAGGTTGGGGGGGGCGGGAACACCCTACGAGCAGTACTTC.

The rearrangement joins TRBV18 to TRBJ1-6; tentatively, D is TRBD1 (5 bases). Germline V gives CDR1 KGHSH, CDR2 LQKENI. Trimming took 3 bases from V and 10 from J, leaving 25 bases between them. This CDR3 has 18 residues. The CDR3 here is CASSPVQGSPFISSPLHF. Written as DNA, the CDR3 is TGTGCCAGCTCACCGGTTCAGGGATCCCCCTTTATTTCCTCACCCCTCCACTTT.

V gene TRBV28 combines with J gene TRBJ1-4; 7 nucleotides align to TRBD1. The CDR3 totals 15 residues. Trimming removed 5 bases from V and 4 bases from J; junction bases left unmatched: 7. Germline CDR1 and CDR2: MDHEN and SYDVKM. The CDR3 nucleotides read TGTGCCAGCAGTAAAGAACAGGGGTATAATGAAAAACTGTTTTTT. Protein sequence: CASSKEQGYNEKLFF.

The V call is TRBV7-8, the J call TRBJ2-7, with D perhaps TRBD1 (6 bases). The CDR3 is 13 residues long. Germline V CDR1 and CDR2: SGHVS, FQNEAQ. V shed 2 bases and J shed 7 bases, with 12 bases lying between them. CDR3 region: CASSLRDTGEQYF. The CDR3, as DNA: TGTGCCAGCAGCTTACGGGACACGGGAGAGCAGTACTTC.

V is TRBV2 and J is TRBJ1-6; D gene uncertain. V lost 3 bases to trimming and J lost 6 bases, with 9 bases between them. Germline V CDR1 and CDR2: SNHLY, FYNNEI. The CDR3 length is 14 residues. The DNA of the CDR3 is TGTGCCAGCAGTGAGGGTGGAGGTAATTCACCCCTCCACTTT. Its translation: CASSEGGGNSPLHF.